These 9 T cell receptor beta chains share one sample of origin, sequenced in a study of T cell responses to AZD1222 COVID-19 vaccine. Measured with immunoSEQ multiplex PCR; TCRdb has only the in-frame clones, and not every one. In the table there are about 120,000 clones, roughly 90% of which are singletons. The sample here was peripheral blood, taken 28 days after the second AZD1222 dose. These receptors were taken from an adult who received the AZD1222 COVID-19 vaccine.

This clone was recorded a few times. The rearrangement links TRBV5-4 to TRBJ2-7, with D maybe TRBD2 (5 bases). The V end lost 5 bases, the J end lost 6 bases, and 12 bases lay between the germline ends. The CDR3 spans 12 residues. The V gene's germline CDR1 is SGHNT and CDR2 YYREEE (reference sequence). In nucleotides, the CDR3 is TGTGCCAGCAGAGACTACTTCGGCGAGCAGTACTTC. Amino acid sequence: CASRDYFGEQYF.

The chain carries TRBV7-2 and TRBJ2-7; TRBD2 aligns across 13 bases. CDR1 and CDR2 from the germline V gene are SGHTA and FQGNSA. Trimming cost V 1 base and J 0 bases; bases outside gene matches: 0. This CDR3 is built from 16 residues. The chain's CDR3 is CASSLGTSGGSYEQYF. CDR3 coding DNA: TGTGCCAGCAGCTTAGGGACTAGCGGGGGCTCCTACGAGCAGTACTTC.

V usage is TRBV28 and J usage is TRBJ2-5; TRBD2 aligns across 8 bases. Germline CDR1 MDHEN, CDR2 SYDVKM. V lost 6 bases, J lost 5 bases, and 11 bases stayed unmatched. This CDR3 is 15 amino acids long. CDR3 coding DNA: TGTGCCAGCAGCCGTCAGCGGGGGAGGCGGGAGACCCAGTACTTC. Protein product: CASSRQRGRRETQYF.

The chain combines TRBV24-1 with TRBJ2-2, with 7 bases matching TRBD2. Germline values: CDR1 KGHDR, CDR2 SFDVKD. Losses at the gene ends were 0 bases for V and 5 bases for J; bases not matched to a gene: 8. The CDR3 covers 17 residues. The chain's CDR3 is CATSDLSTGGGTGELFF. As DNA, the CDR3 is TGTGCCACCAGTGATTTGTCGACGGGGGGTGGTACCGGGGAGCTGTTTTTT.

The chain couples TRBV24-1 to TRBJ1-5; D perhaps matches TRBD1 (5 bases). The CDR3 is 14 residues long. Germline V gene lookup returns CDR1 KGHDR and CDR2 SFDVKD. V shed 0 bases and J shed 7 bases, with 9 bases lying between them. CDR3 nucleotides: TGTGCCACCAGTGATTTGTCAGGGAGCCAGCCCCAGCATTTT. Protein: CATSDLSGSQPQHF.

The V and J genes are TRBV7-8 and TRBJ1-2, with D unclear. The CDR3 has 12 amino acids. Germline assignment: CDR1 SGHVS and CDR2 FQNEAQ. The germline V and J ends were trimmed by 6 bases and 7 bases, with 12 bases remaining between them. CDR3 DNA: TGTGCCAGCAGTTTCTTGTCTTCTGGCTACACCTTC. As protein: CASSFLSSGYTF.

This sequence joins TRBV7-9 and TRBJ2-5; 9 bases align to TRBD1. Looked up from germline, CDR1 is SEHNR and CDR2 is FQNEAQ (reference sequence). Trimming removed 7 bases from V and 1 base from J; junction bases left unmatched: 13. The CDR3 has 17 residues. Here the CDR3 reads CASTGRFWGQGQETQYF. The CDR3 DNA is TGTGCCAGCACCGGCCGGTTTTGGGGACAGGGCCAAGAGACCCAGTACTTC. The entire variable domain, with the rest obtained from reference TRBV7-9 and TRBJ2-5, is as follows: DTGVSQNPRHKITKRGQNVTFRCDPISEHNRLYWYRQTLGQGPEFLTYFQNEAQLEKSRLLSDRFSAERPKGSFSTLEIQRTEQGDSAMYLCASTGRFWGQGQETQYFGPGTRLLVL.

This chain uses TRBV6-5 with TRBJ2-5; possible D gene TRBD2, 5 bases. This CDR3 is built from 13 residues. V lost 4 bases, J lost 7 bases, and 13 bases lay in between. CDR1 MNHEY and CDR2 SVGAGI come from the germline V gene. DNA for the CDR3: TGTGCCAGCAGTTTGCCCGTAGGAGGGACCCAGTACTTC. This encodes CASSLPVGGTQYF.

This clone was picked up a small number of times. V is TRBV6-6 and J is TRBJ1-2, with 11 bases that match TRBD1. V trimming: 6 bases; J trimming: 7 bases; junction bases outside the gene matches: 7. The CDR3 totals 14 residues. CDR1 MNHNY and CDR2 SVGAGI come from the germline V gene (reference sequence). CDR3 nucleotide sequence: TGTGCCAGCAGACGCGGACAGGGGGCTATTGGCTACACCTTC. Translation: CASRRGQGAIGYTF.